This T cell receptor (beta chain) was recovered during a study of T cell responses to AZD1222 COVID-19 vaccine. General study findings and limits: Donors were largely white British and mainly female; clonal diversity was possibly underestimated. Spike-specific TCRs gained breadth and depth after people received two AZD1222 doses. At baseline, seropositivity was found in only 5 to 7 AZD1222 recipients.

Sequenced by immunoSEQ multiplex PCR; TCRdb stores in-frame clones only, minus some. This table holds about 130,000 clones, about nine tenths found once. This clone was found once. Its antigen is not identified. Recipients boosted at about 4 weeks or about 12 weeks are pooled. Source: peripheral blood, taken 28 days after the second AZD1222 dose. This TCR was recovered from an adult who received the AZD1222 COVID-19 vaccine.

The CDR3 sequence: CASSPSDGHPVTQYF. DNA of the CDR3: TGTGCCAGCAGCCCATCGGACGGGCACCCAGTGACCCAGTACTTC. This chain connects TRBV7-9 to TRBJ2-5, with D hard to call. The V gene lost 5 bases and the J gene lost 7 bases, with 20 bases spanning the gap. The CDR3 consists of 15 residues. Germline-derived CDR1 and CDR2 are SEHNR and FQNEAQ (reference sequence).